The 24 T cell receptor beta chains below all came from one sample that was sequenced in a study of blood T cell repertoires in COVID-19. The assay was immunoSEQ multiplex PCR, and TCRdb's table has in-frame clones only and misses some. The sample lists approximately 92,000 clones, roughly 84% occurring once. Sample: peripheral blood. These receptor sequences come from a woman aged 55-70 years in a cohort sampled during active or convalescent COVID-19.

The chain recombines TRBV9 with TRBJ2-3; D might be TRBD2 (6 bases). CDR1 and CDR2 from the germline V gene are SGDLS and YYNGEE. V was cut by 0 bases and J by 1 base, with 12 bases left in between. The CDR3 consists of 16 residues. CDR3 coding DNA: TGTGCCAGCAGCGTAGAGGGCGGGATCGGCACAGATACGCAGTATTTT. This gives the protein CASSVEGGIGTDTQYF. Full variable domain (rest looked up from reference TRBV9 and TRBJ2-3): DSGVTQTPKHLITATGQRVTLRCSPRSGDLSVYWYQQSLDQGLQFLIQYYNGEERAKGNILERFSAQQFPDLHSELNLSSLELGDSALYFCASSVEGGIGTDTQYFGPGTRLTVL.

This chain links TRBV5-1 with TRBJ2-2; D is ambiguous. The CDR3 extends over 14 amino acids. Germline V gives CDR1 SGHRS, CDR2 YFSETQ. The germline V and J ends were trimmed by 4 bases and 3 bases, with 10 bases remaining between them. The CDR3, as DNA: TGCGCCAGCAGCCTCGTCCTCGACACCGGGGAGCTGTTTTTT. Translating gives CASSLVLDTGELFF.

V is TRBV12-5 and J is TRBJ1-5; D unclear. Germline CDR1 reads LGHNT; CDR2 reads FRNRAP. The CDR3 loop spans 14 amino acids. V lost 2 bases to trimming and J lost 3 bases, with 8 bases between them. CDR3 DNA: TGTGCTAGTGGTTTGAGACAAACCAATCAGCCCCAGCATTTT. Translation gives CASGLRQTNQPQHF.

The chain combines TRBV13 with TRBJ1-5, with D hard to call. The CDR3 has 15 amino acids. Germline V lookup: CDR1 PRHDT, CDR2 FYEKMQ (reference sequence). V lost 4 bases to trimming and J lost 2 bases, with 12 bases between them. The CDR3 is CASSSTRRGNQPQHF. In DNA, the CDR3 is TGTGCCAGCAGCTCGACGCGCCGGGGCAATCAGCCCCAGCATTTT.

The V call is TRBV4-1, the J call TRBJ2-1, with 10 bases matching TRBD2. This CDR3 is built from 16 residues. Trimming at V came to 4 bases and at J to 8 bases, leaving 11 bases not matched to a gene. Germline CDR1 is MGHRA and CDR2 is YSYEKL. CDR3 residues: CASSPGMGTSVHEQFF. CDR3 coding DNA: TGCGCCAGCAGCCCCGGAATGGGGACTAGCGTCCATGAGCAGTTCTTC.

This clone was seen more than once but under ten times. The chain links TRBV4-1 to TRBJ2-1; the match to TRBD2 covers 16 bases. CDR3 size: 17 residues. V was pared by 1 base and J by 9 bases, with 6 bases of the junction left unmatched. The germline V gene encodes CDR1 MGHRA and CDR2 YSYEKL. In nucleotides, the CDR3 is TGCGCCAGCAGCCAAGCCGGGACTAGCGGGGGGGCAGTTGAGCAGTTCTTC. Its translation: CASSQAGTSGGAVEQFF.

The genes are TRBV6-1 and TRBJ2-7, with D unresolved. The CDR3 sequence is 12 residues long. The germline gives CDR1 MNHNS, CDR2 SASEGT. Trimming removed 3 bases at V and 3 bases at J, with 6 bases between. This CDR3 is CASSERYYEQYF. DNA for the CDR3: TGTGCCAGCAGTGAGCGGTACTACGAGCAGTACTTC.

V and J are TRBV7-9 and TRBJ1-5; weak D call: TRBD1 (5 bases). The germline V gene has CDR1 SEHNR and CDR2 FQNEAQ (reference sequence). The V and J ends lost 4 bases and 7 bases respectively, with 14 bases between them. This CDR3 contains 14 residues. CDR3 DNA sequence: TGTGCCAGCAGCTCACTATCCCAGGGCCAGCCCCAGCATTTT. It specifies CASSSLSQGQPQHF.

V and J are TRBV9 and TRBJ2-5, with D maybe TRBD1 (7 bases). V was clipped by 0 bases and J by 3 bases, with 15 bases between them. The germline gives CDR1 SGDLS, CDR2 YYNGEE. CDR3 length equals 16 residues. In DNA, the CDR3 is TGTGCCAGCAGCGTAGGGCCAGGGGGGACCGAAGAGACCCAGTACTTC. Translating it yields CASSVGPGGTEETQYF.

This chain links TRBV19 with TRBJ2-7, with D maybe TRBD2 (6 bases). The CDR3 has 14 residues. Trimming stripped 6 bases from V and 6 bases from J, with 18 bases between. Germline loops: CDR1 LNHDA, CDR2 SQIVND (reference sequence). CDR3 bases: TGTGCCAGTAGACCCGGGGGAAAGGGGCTCGAGCAGTACTTC. Amino acid sequence: CASRPGGKGLEQYF.

This chain uses TRBV6-1 with TRBJ1-5; 9 bases line up with TRBD1. The germline CDR1 and CDR2 sequences are MNHNS and SASEGT. V was pared by 2 bases and J by 7 bases, with 6 bases of the junction left unmatched. The CDR3 length is 15 residues. CDR3 residues: CASSERGQGFQPQHF. In DNA, the CDR3 is TGTGCCAGCAGTGAAAGGGGACAGGGTTTCCAGCCCCAGCATTTT.

The rearrangement uses TRBV5-1 and TRBJ2-1; 7 bases fit TRBD1. The V segment lost 2 bases and the J segment 8 bases; nucleotides outside the gene matches: 7. The CDR3 has 14 amino acids. From germline, CDR1 is SGHRS and CDR2 YFSETQ. The CDR3 DNA is TGCGCCAGCAGCTTAGACAGGGTAATGGATGAGCAGTTCTTC. This codes for CASSLDRVMDEQFF.

CDR3 nucleotides: TGTGCCAGCAGTAGGACAGGGTGGGACACTGAAGCTTTCTTT. Its protein is CASSRTGWDTEAFF. The J gene is TRBJ1-1, the V gene TRBV2, with 8 bases matching TRBD1. The CDR3 has 14 residues. V shed 5 bases, J shed 3 bases, and the junction held 5 bases outside the gene matches. Germline V lookup: CDR1 SNHLY, CDR2 FYNNEI.

This chain joins TRBV7-5 and TRBJ2-1; whether TRBD2, the table's D call, matches the DNA was not checked. TRBV7-5 is listed as a pseudogene. The CDR3 contains 18 residues. In nucleotides, the CDR3 is TGTGCCAGCACAACTTCCGGGACTAGCGGAGCGGGGGACAATGAGCAGTTCTTC. Residues: CASTTSGTSGAGDNEQFF.

The gene calls are TRBV4-1 and TRBJ2-7; TRBD1 matches at 7 bases. Germline loops: CDR1 MGHRA, CDR2 YSYEKL. Losses at the gene ends were 0 bases for V and 2 bases for J; bases not matched to a gene: 7. CDR3 size: 16 residues. The CDR3 is CASSQDGIGGAYEQYF. In DNA form, the CDR3 reads TGCGCCAGCAGCCAAGATGGGATAGGGGGCGCCTACGAGCAGTACTTC.

The gene calls are TRBV11-2 and TRBJ1-4; unclear D gene. The V gene's germline CDR1 is SGHAT and CDR2 FQNNGV. The CDR3 is 14 residues long. V dropped 2 bases and J dropped 5 bases, with 9 bases sitting between them. CDR3 sequence: CASSLTDRNEKLFF. DNA of the CDR3: TGTGCCAGCAGCTTAACAGACCGAAATGAAAAACTGTTTTTT. Full variable domain (remainder filled in from reference TRBV11-2 and TRBJ1-4): EAGVAQSPRYKIIEKRQSVAFWCNPISGHATLYWYQQILGQGPKLLIQFQNNGVVDDSQLPKDRFSAERLKGVDSTLKIQPAKLEDSAVYLCASSLTDRNEKLFFGSGTQLSVL.

The chain couples TRBV5-1 to TRBJ2-3; D uncertain. Trimming stripped 3 bases from V and 6 bases from J, with 14 bases between. This CDR3 is 14 amino acids long. In germline, CDR1 is SGHRS, CDR2 YFSETQ. The DNA of the CDR3 is TGCGCCAGCAGCTCGGAGCTTCCATCGGATACGCAGTATTTT. This translates into CASSSELPSDTQYF.

The chain joins TRBV19 to TRBJ1-1; D is undetermined. This CDR3 has 13 amino acids. Per the germline V gene, CDR1 is LNHDA and CDR2 is SQIVND (reference sequence). V was clipped by 8 bases and J by 1 base, with 11 bases between them. The CDR3: CASPNRQNTEAFF. CDR3 DNA sequence: TGTGCCAGTCCGAATAGACAGAACACTGAAGCTTTCTTT.

The rearrangement uses TRBV7-6 and TRBJ2-7; 10 nucleotides agree with TRBD2. The CDR3 runs to 15 residues. Germline V CDR1 and CDR2: SGHVS, FNYEAQ. V trimming: 1 base; J trimming: 4 bases; junction bases outside the gene matches: 4. This chain's CDR3 is CASSLVAGGSYEQYF. As DNA, the CDR3 is TGTGCCAGCAGCTTAGTAGCGGGAGGATCTTACGAGCAGTACTTC.

The genes are TRBV5-1 and TRBJ2-7; D is unclear. V lost 0 bases to trimming and J lost 7 bases, with 11 bases between them. Per the germline V gene, CDR1 is SGHRS and CDR2 is YFSETQ. The length of the CDR3 is 13 residues. The CDR3 protein is CASSLGIDWEQYF. The CDR3 DNA sequence: TGCGCCAGCAGCTTGGGTATTGACTGGGAGCAGTACTTC.

The chain couples TRBV7-9 to TRBJ1-4; D may be TRBD1 (5 bases). In germline, CDR1 is SEHNR, CDR2 FQNEAQ (reference sequence). Between the trimmed V and J ends, which lost 3 bases and 3 bases, there was a span of 8 bases. The CDR3 length is 14 residues. In DNA, the CDR3 is TGTGCCAGCAGCTTGTCGGGGGCTAATGAAAAACTGTTTTTT. Translated, it gives CASSLSGANEKLFF.

J is TRBJ2-3 and V is TRBV10-3; no clear D. Per germline, CDR1 ENHRY and CDR2 SYGVKD. Trimming took 6 bases from V and 2 from J, leaving 9 bases between them. CDR3 size: 13 residues. This CDR3 is CAIRASDTDTQYF. The CDR3 DNA sequence: TGTGCCATCAGGGCTTCTGACACAGATACGCAGTATTTT.

In its sample, this clone was seen a few times. The chain uses TRBV2 and TRBJ1-5; D gene ambiguous. Germline CDR1 reads SNHLY; CDR2 reads FYNNEI. Trimming stripped 7 bases from V and 3 bases from J, with 13 bases between. The CDR3 is made up of 14 amino acids. DNA for the CDR3: TGTGCCAGCAAAATTTGGGAGACCAATCAGCCCCAGCATTTT. Translation gives CASKIWETNQPQHF.

This chain links TRBV7-9 with TRBJ1-2, with 7 positions matching TRBD1. Germline trimming cut 1 base from V and 6 bases from J; bases unmatched to any gene: 5. This CDR3 comprises 14 residues. Germline lookup yields CDR1 SEHNR and CDR2 FQNEAQ (reference sequence). CDR3 sequence reads: CASSLDWTGNGYTF. CDR3 coding DNA: TGTGCCAGCAGCTTAGACTGGACAGGCAATGGCTACACCTTC.